This T cell receptor (beta chain) is drawn from a study of CD8 T cells in Susac syndrome. RNA in amounts of about 0.5 to 1 ug was reverse transcribed with random hexamers. TCRdb reprocessed the immunoSEQ multiplex PCR reads with MiXCR, giving one entry per CDR3 protein. The profile shows some 47,000 distinct CDR3 sequences, more than 85% of them singletons. Germline V gene data show CDR1 as MNHEY and CDR2 as SMNVEV (reference sequence). Trimming took off 3 bases at V and 7 bases at J, with 4 bases between the two ends. The CDR3 is 11 residues long. The chain recombines TRBV27 with TRBJ2-1, with no clear D. The sequenced material came from CD8+ T cells from PBMCs. The receptor comes from a human donor in good health. In DNA form, the CDR3 reads TGTGCCAGCAGTTTGTTTAATGAGCAGTTCTTC. As protein: CASSLFNEQFF.